This T cell receptor (beta chain) came from a study of T cell responses to AZD1222 COVID-19 vaccine. The study, taken as a whole, reports: The reported proportion of spike-specific TCRs targeting unmutated variant regions was nearly half. Donors were mostly white British, more females; clonal diversity possibly underestimated.

Concerning this clone itself: The antigen is unknown.

Pooling was applied to second doses at about 4 or about 12 weeks. Generated by immunoSEQ multiplex PCR, the TCRdb table keeps only in-frame clones and is missing some. The sample contains some 98,000 clones, about 88% of which appear only once. This CDR3 comprises 14 residues. The V gene end was trimmed by 6 bases and the J gene end by 2 bases; junction bases not matched to a gene: 6. The germline V gene has CDR1 MNHEY and CDR2 SVGEGT. The source of this sequence is an adult who received the AZD1222 COVID-19 vaccine. Sequenced here: peripheral blood, sampled 28 days after the second AZD1222 dose. This chain connects TRBV6-2 or TRBV6-3 to TRBJ2-7; 8 positions match TRBD1. The chain's CDR3 is CASRPTGGPYEQYF. The CDR3 DNA reads TGTGCCAGCAGACCTACAGGGGGTCCCTACGAGCAGTACTTC.